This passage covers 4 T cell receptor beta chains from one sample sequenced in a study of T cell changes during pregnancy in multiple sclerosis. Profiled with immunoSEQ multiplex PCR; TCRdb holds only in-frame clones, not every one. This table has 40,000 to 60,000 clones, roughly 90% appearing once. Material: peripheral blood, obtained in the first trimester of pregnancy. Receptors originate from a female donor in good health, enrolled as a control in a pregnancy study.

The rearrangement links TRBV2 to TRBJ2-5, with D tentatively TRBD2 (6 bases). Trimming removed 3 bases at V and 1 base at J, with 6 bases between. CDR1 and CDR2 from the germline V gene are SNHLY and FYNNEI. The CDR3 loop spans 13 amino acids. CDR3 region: CASSEGGQETQYF. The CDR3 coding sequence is TGTGCCAGCAGTGAGGGGGGCCAAGAGACCCAGTACTTC.

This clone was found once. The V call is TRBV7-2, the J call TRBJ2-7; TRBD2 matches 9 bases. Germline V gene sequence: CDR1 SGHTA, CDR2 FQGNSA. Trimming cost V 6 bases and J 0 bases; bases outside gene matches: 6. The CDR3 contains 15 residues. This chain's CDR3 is CASRPLAGLSYEQYF. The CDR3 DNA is TGTGCCAGCAGACCCCTAGCGGGACTCTCCTACGAGCAGTACTTC.

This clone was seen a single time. The CDR3 nucleotides are TGCGCCAGCAGCTTGCAGATACAAGAGACCCAGTACTTC. Translation: CASSLQIQETQYF. J is TRBJ2-5 and V is TRBV5-1; D is ambiguous. Trimming cost V 1 base and J 2 bases, with 6 bases left between them. This CDR3 comprises 13 residues. The germline CDR1 and CDR2 sequences are SGHRS and YFSETQ.

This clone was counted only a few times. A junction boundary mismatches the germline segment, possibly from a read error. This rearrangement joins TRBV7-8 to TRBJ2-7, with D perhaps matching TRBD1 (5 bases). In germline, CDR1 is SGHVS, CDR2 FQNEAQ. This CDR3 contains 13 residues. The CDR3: CASTLSRAHEQYF. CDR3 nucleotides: TGTGCCAGCACCTTAAGCAGGGCACACGAGCAGTACTTC.